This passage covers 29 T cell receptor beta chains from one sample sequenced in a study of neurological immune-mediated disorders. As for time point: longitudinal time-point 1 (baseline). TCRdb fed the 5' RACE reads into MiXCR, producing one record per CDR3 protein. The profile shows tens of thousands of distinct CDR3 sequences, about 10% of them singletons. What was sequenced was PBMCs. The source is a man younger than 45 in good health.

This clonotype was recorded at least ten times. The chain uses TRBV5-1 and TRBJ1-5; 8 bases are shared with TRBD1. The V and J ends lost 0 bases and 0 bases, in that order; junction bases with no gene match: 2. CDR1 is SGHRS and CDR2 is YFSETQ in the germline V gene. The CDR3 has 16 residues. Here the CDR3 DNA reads TGCGCCAGCAGCTTGGGAGACAGGGGTAGCAATCAGCCCCAGCATTTT. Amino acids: CASSLGDRGSNQPQHF.

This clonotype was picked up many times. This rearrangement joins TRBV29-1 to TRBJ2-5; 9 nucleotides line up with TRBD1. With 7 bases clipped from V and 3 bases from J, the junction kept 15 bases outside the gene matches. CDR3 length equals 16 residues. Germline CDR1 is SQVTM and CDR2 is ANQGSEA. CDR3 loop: CSGRDRDVYGEETQYF. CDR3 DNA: TGCAGCGGACGGGACAGGGACGTCTATGGGGAAGAGACCCAGTACTTC.

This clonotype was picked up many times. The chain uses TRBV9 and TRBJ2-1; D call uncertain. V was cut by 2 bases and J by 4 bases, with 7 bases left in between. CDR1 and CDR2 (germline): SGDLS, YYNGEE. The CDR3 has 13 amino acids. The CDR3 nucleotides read TGTGCCAGCAGCGTTCCAGGTTACAATGAGCAGTTCTTC. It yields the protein CASSVPGYNEQFF.

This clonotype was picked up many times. The CDR3 spells CASSLDTYEQYF. CDR3 coding DNA: TGCGCCAGCAGCTTGGACACCTACGAGCAGTACTTC. The chain is built from TRBV5-1 and TRBJ2-7; no clear D gene. Trimming stripped 0 bases from V and 2 bases from J, with 3 bases between. The germline gives CDR1 SGHRS, CDR2 YFSETQ. This CDR3 region has 12 residues.

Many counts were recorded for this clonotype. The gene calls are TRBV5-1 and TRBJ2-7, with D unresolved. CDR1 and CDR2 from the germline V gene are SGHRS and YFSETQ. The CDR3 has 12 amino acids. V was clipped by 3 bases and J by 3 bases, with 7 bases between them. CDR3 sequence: CASSSPNYEQYF. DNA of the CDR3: TGCGCCAGCAGCTCCCCCAACTACGAGCAGTACTTC.

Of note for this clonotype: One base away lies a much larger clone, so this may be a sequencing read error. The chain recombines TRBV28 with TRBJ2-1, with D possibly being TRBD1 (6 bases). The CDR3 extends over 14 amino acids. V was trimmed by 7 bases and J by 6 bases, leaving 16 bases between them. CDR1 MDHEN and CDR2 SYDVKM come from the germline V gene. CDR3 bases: TGTGCCAGCACCACAGGGCTACTTGGCAATGAGCAGTTCTTC. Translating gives CASTTGLLGNEQFF. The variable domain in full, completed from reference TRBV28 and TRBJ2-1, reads DVKVTQSSRYLVKRTGEKVFLECVQDMDHENMFWYRQDPGLGLRLIYFSYDVKMKEKGDIPEGYSVSREKKERFSLILESASTNQTSMYLCASTTGLLGNEQFFGPGTRLTVL.

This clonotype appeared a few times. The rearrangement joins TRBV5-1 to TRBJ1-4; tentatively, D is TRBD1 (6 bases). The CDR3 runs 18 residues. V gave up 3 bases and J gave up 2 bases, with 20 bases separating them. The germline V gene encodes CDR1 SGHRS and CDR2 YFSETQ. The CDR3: CASSSLPPGASTNEKLFF. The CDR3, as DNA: TGCGCCAGCAGCTCTCTTCCTCCGGGGGCCTCTACTAATGAAAAACTGTTTTTT.

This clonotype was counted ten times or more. The DNA of the CDR3 is TGCAGTGCTAGACCCCGACTAGCGCCAAATTTGGAGACCCAGTACTTC. Translated: CSARPRLAPNLETQYF. The chain is built from TRBV20-1 and TRBJ2-5; 8 nucleotides line up with TRBD2. This CDR3 comprises 16 residues. V lost 2 bases and J lost 5; bases outside the gene matches: 13. Germline V gene lookup returns CDR1 DFQATT and CDR2 SNEGSKA (reference sequence).

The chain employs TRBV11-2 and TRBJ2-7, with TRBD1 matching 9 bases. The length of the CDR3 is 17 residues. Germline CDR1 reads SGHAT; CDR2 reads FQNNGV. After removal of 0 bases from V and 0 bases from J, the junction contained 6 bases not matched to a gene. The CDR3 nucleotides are TGTGCCAGCAGCTTAGAAAGTAGGACAGGGGACTCCTACGAGCAGTACTTC. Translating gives CASSLESRTGDSYEQYF.

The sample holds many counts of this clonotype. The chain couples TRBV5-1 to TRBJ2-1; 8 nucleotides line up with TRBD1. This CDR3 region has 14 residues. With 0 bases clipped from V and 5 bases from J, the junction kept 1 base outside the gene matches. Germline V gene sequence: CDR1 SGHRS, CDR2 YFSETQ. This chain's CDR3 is CASSLGQGNNEQFF. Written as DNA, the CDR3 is TGCGCCAGCAGCTTGGGACAGGGGAACAATGAGCAGTTCTTC.

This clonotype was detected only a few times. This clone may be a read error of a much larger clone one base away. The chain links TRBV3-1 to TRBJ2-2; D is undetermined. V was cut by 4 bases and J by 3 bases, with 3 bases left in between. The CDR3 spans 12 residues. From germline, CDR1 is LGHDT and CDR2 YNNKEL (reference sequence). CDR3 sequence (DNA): TGTGCCAGCAGCCCCCACACCGGGGAGCTGTTTTTT. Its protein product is CASSPHTGELFF.

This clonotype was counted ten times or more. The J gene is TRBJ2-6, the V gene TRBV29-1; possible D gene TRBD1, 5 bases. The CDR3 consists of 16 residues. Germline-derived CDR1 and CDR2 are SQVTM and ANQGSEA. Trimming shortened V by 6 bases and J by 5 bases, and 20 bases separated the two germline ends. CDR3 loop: CSVSDPRRARANVLTF. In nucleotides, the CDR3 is TGCAGCGTCTCAGACCCCCGCAGGGCAAGGGCCAACGTCCTGACTTTC.

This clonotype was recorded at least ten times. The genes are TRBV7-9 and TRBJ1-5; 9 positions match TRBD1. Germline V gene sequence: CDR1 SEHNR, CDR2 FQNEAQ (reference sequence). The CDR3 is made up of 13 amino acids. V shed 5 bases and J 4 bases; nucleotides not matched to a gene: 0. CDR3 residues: CASSGTGNQPQHF. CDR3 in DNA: TGTGCCAGCAGCGGGACAGGGAATCAGCCCCAGCATTTT.

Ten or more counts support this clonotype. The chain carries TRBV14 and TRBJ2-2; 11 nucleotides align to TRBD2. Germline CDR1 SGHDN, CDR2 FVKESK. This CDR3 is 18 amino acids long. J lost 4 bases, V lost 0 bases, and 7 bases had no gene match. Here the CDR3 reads CASSQDASGRPSTGELFF. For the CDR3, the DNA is TGTGCCAGCAGCCAAGATGCTAGCGGGAGGCCTAGCACCGGGGAGCTGTTTTTT.

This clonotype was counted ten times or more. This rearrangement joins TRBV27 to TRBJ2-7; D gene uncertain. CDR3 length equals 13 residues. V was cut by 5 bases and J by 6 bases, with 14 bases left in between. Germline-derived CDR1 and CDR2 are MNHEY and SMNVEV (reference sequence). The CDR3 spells CASSNLGSFEQYF. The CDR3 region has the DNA TGTGCCAGCAGTAACCTGGGCTCTTTCGAGCAGTACTTC.

The CDR3: CSARTGSDQPQHF. CDR3 bases: TGCAGTGCTAGAACTGGGTCCGATCAGCCCCAGCATTTT. This chain connects TRBV20-1 to TRBJ1-5; no reliable D call. This CDR3 region has 13 residues. The V gene's germline CDR1 is DFQATT and CDR2 SNEGSKA (reference sequence). Trimming took off 2 bases at V and 5 bases at J, with 10 bases between the two ends.

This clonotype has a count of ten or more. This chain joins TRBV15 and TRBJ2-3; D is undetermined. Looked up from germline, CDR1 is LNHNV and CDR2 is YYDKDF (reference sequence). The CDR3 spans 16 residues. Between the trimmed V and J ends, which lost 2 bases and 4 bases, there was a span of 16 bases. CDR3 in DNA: TGTGCCACCAGCAGAAATCCGATCGGTAGTTCAGATACGCAGTATTTT. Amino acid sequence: CATSRNPIGSSDTQYF.

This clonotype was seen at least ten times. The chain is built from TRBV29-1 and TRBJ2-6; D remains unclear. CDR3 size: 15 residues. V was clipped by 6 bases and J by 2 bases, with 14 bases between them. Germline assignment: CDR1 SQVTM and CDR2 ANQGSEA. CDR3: CSVFVSRAGANVLTF. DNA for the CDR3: TGCAGCGTCTTCGTCAGCCGCGCTGGGGCCAACGTCCTGACTTTC.

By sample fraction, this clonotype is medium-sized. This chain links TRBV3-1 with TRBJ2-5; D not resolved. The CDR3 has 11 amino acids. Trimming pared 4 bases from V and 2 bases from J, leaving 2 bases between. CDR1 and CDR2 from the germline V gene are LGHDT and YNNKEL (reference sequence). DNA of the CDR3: TGTGCCAGCAGCCCACAAGAGACCCAGTACTTC. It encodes CASSPQETQYF.

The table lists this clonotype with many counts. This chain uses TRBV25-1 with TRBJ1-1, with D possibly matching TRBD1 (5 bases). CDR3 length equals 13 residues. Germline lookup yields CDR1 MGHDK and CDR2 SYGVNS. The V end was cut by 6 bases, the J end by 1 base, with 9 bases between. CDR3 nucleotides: TGTGCCAGCAGGGGCCAGGGGAACACTGAAGCTTTCTTT. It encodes CASRGQGNTEAFF.

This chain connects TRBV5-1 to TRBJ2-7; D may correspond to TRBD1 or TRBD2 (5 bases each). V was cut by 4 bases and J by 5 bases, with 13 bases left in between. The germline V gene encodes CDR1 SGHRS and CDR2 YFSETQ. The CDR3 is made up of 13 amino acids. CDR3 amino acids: CASSGTAGNEQYF. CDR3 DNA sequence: TGCGCCAGCAGCGGGACGGCGGGTAACGAGCAGTACTTC.

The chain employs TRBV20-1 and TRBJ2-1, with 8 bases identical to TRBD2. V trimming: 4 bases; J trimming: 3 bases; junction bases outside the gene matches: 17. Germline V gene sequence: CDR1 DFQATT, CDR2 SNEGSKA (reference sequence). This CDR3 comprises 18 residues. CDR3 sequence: CSATPAGLVKGNYNEQFF. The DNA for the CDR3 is TGCAGTGCTACCCCAGCGGGACTAGTAAAGGGAAACTACAATGAGCAGTTCTTC.

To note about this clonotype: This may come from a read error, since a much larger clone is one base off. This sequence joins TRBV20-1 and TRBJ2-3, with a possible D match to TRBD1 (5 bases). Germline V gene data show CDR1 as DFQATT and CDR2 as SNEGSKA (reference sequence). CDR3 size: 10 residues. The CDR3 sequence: CSHDTGTQYF. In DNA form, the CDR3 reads TGCAGTCACGACACAGGTACGCAGTATTTT.

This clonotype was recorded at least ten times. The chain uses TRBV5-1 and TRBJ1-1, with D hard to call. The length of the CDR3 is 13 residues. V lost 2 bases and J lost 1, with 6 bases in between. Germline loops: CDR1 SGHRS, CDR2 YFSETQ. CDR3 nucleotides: TGCGCCAGCAGCTTATCGGCGAACACTGAAGCTTTCTTT. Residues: CASSLSANTEAFF.

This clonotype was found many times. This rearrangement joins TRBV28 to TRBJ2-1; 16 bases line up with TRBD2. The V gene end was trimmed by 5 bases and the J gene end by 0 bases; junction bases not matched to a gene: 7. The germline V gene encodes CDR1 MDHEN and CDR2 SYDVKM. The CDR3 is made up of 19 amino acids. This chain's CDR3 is CASSPPGLAGGSSYNEQFF. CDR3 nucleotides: TGTGCCAGCAGTCCTCCGGGACTAGCGGGAGGGAGCTCCTACAATGAGCAGTTCTTC.

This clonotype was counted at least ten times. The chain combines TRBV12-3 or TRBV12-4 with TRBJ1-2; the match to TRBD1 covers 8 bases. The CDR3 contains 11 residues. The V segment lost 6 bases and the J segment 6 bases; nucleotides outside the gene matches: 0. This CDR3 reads CASRTGDGYTF. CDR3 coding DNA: TGTGCCAGCAGGACAGGGGATGGCTACACCTTC.

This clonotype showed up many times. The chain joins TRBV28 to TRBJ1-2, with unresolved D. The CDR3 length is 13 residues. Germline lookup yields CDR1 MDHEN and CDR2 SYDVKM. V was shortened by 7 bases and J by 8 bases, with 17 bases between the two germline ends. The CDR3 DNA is TGTGCCAGCATCAACCCCGGGTCTGGGGGCTACACCTTC. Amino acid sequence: CASINPGSGGYTF.

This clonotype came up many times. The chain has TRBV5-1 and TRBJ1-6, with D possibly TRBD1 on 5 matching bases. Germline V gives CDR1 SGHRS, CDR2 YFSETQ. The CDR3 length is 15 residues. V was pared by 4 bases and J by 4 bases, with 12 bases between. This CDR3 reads CASSLRSGYNSPLHF. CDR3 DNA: TGCGCCAGCAGCCTAAGGTCAGGGTATAATTCACCCCTCCACTTT.

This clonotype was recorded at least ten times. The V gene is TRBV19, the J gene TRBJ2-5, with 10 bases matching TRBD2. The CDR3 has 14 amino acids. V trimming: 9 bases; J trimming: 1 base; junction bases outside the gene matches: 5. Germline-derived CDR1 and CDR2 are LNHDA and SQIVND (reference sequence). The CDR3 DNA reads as TGTGCCAGCAATAGCGGGAGGCCCCAAGAGACCCAGTACTTC. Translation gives CASNSGRPQETQYF.